These 21 T cell receptor beta chains were sequenced from one sample in a study of siplizumab effects on memory and regulatory T cells. Data came from immunoSEQ multiplex PCR; TCRdb stores just in-frame clones and leaves some out. Here the sample spans 80,000 to 130,000 clones, approximately 92% being singletons. Sequencing was performed on CD4+ T cells sorted from blood. The receptor source for this set is a human donor in good health. Some clones in this sample may be carry-over from other donors' samples.

The chain links TRBV2 to TRBJ1-2; D is unclear. Germline CDR1 is SNHLY and CDR2 is FYNNEI. V gave up 3 bases and J gave up 6 bases, with 20 bases separating them. The CDR3 runs to 16 residues. The CDR3: CASSDPRHKLVDGYTF. The DNA of the CDR3 is TGTGCCAGCAGTGATCCCCGACACAAACTCGTCGATGGCTACACCTTC.

The chain combines TRBV18 with TRBJ2-7; TRBD2 matches 8 bases. CDR1 is KGHSH and CDR2 is LQKENI in the germline V gene. The CDR3 consists of 16 residues. J gave up 1 base and V 4 bases, and 9 bases lay outside the gene matches. As DNA, the CDR3 is TGTGCCAGCTCACGAGGGTATAGCGGGGCTTCCTACGAGCAGTACTTC. It yields the protein CASSRGYSGASYEQYF.

This chain joins TRBV9 and TRBJ1-2; perhaps TRBD1 as D (5 bases). The CDR3 has 13 amino acids. Germline CDR1 is SGDLS and CDR2 is YYNGEE. With 4 bases removed from V and 4 bases from J, the gap between germline ends came to 11 bases. CDR3 loop: CASSKDNFYGYTF. The CDR3 bases are TGTGCCAGCAGCAAGGACAATTTCTATGGCTACACCTTC.

The chain combines TRBV7-9 with TRBJ1-3; perhaps TRBD1 as D (6 bases). The ends were cut back, 8 bases at V and 4 bases at J, with 12 bases in the middle. Germline CDR1 and CDR2: SEHNR and FQNEAQ (reference sequence). The length of the CDR3 is 13 residues. DNA of the CDR3: TGTGCCAGCGGTCAGGGGATAGGAAACACCATATATTTT. It translates to CASGQGIGNTIYF. The entire variable domain, with the rest obtained from reference TRBV7-9 and TRBJ1-3, is as follows: DTGVSQNPRHKITKRGQNVTFRCDPISEHNRLYWYRQTLGQGPEFLTYFQNEAQLEKSRLLSDRFSAERPKGSFSTLEIQRTEQGDSAMYLCASGQGIGNTIYFGEGSWLTVV.

This sequence joins TRBV5-1 and TRBJ1-4, with TRBD1 identical over 9 bases. V dropped 2 bases and J dropped 7; count of bases not matched to a gene: 15. Germline CDR1 and CDR2: SGHRS and YFSETQ. CDR3 length: 18 amino acids. This CDR3 is CASSLTTLQQGAGEKLFF. In DNA, the CDR3 is TGCGCCAGCAGCTTAACGACGCTACAACAGGGGGCGGGTGAAAAACTGTTTTTT.

The chain is built from TRBV7-2 and TRBJ2-1; perhaps TRBD1 as D (5 bases). Germline V gene sequence: CDR1 SGHTA, CDR2 FQGNSA. CDR3 length: 13 amino acids. The ends were cut back, 5 bases at V and 9 bases at J, with 14 bases in the middle. CDR3 loop: CASSLYKGSEQFF. The CDR3 nucleotides are TGTGCCAGCAGCCTATACAAGGGGTCTGAGCAGTTCTTC.

This clone was counted a single time. The rearrangement uses TRBV19 and TRBJ2-1, with a weak D call TRBD1 (7 bases). Trimming left V 4 bases short and J 4 bases short, with 20 bases between. The CDR3 contains 17 residues. Germline-derived CDR1 and CDR2 are LNHDA and SQIVND (reference sequence). DNA for the CDR3: TGTGCCAGTAGTAAGATTGCAGGGGGGAACACATACAATGAGCAGTTCTTC. Its translation: CASSKIAGGNTYNEQFF.

CDR3 DNA sequence: TGTGCCAGCTCACTACCGGGACAGGGACACCTCTACAATGAGCAGTTCTTC. Protein: CASSLPGQGHLYNEQFF. The chain couples TRBV18 to TRBJ2-1; 9 nucleotides match TRBD1. CDR1 is KGHSH and CDR2 is LQKENI in the germline V gene. V dropped 4 bases and J dropped 3; count of bases not matched to a gene: 10. This CDR3 has 17 amino acids.

The rearrangement links TRBV6-5 to TRBJ1-2; D not certain. CDR1 is MNHEY and CDR2 is SVGAGI in the germline V gene. Trimming removed 2 bases from V and 6 bases from J, with 7 bases in between. This CDR3 has 12 amino acids. The CDR3 protein is CASSYGRNGYTF. The CDR3 DNA follows: TGTGCCAGCAGTTACGGCAGGAATGGCTACACCTTC.

This rearrangement joins TRBV28 to TRBJ2-3; 8 bases map to TRBD2. Germline CDR1 is MDHEN and CDR2 is SYDVKM. V lost 7 bases, J lost 4 bases, and 10 bases stayed unmatched. This CDR3 region has 15 residues. CDR3 in amino acids: CASTRAGAGADTQYF. In nucleotides, the CDR3 is TGTGCCAGCACCCGGGCGGGAGCGGGAGCAGATACGCAGTATTTT.

This chain connects TRBV15 to TRBJ2-2; D gene ambiguous. Trimming removed 1 base at V and 5 bases at J, with 11 bases between. Germline V CDR1 and CDR2: LNHNV, YYDKDF (reference sequence). The CDR3 runs 15 residues. CDR3 bases: TGTGCCACCAGCAGAGCCCCGCAATTGACCGGGGAGCTGTTTTTT. Encoded protein: CATSRAPQLTGELFF.

The chain employs TRBV6-5 and TRBJ1-3; 7 bases are shared with TRBD1. The CDR3 contains 14 residues. The germline V gene has CDR1 MNHEY and CDR2 SVGAGI. The J segment lost 4 bases and the V segment lost 3 bases, leaving 3 bases of the junction unmatched. The CDR3 sequence is CASSYEGQGNTIYF. CDR3 sequence (DNA): TGTGCCAGCAGTTATGAGGGACAGGGAAACACCATATATTTT.

The chain combines TRBV29-1 with TRBJ1-4; D perhaps matches TRBD1 (6 bases). The CDR3 extends over 13 amino acids. V lost 2 bases and J 7 bases, leaving 11 bases between the germline ends. Germline lookup yields CDR1 SQVTM and CDR2 ANQGSEA. The CDR3 reads CSVELGGPEKLFF. CDR3 DNA: TGCAGCGTTGAACTCGGGGGCCCTGAAAAACTGTTTTTT. Together with reference TRBV29-1 and TRBJ1-4, the CDR3 gives the full variable domain: SAVISQKPSRDICQRGTSLTIQCQVDSQVTMMFWYRQQPGQSLTLIATANQGSEATYESGFVIDKFPISRPNLTFSTLTVSNMSPEDSSIYLCSVELGGPEKLFFGSGTQLSVL.

The J gene is TRBJ2-7, the V gene TRBV7-8; weak D call: TRBD1 (7 bases). This CDR3 has 15 residues. Germline V gene data show CDR1 as SGHVS and CDR2 as FQNEAQ. With 0 bases removed from V and 4 bases from J, the gap between germline ends came to 13 bases. The CDR3 loop reads CASSLATGTRYEQYF. CDR3 nucleotides: TGTGCCAGCAGCTTAGCGACAGGGACTCGGTACGAGCAGTACTTC.

This chain links TRBV10-1 with TRBJ2-3; 10 bases fit TRBD2. The CDR3 spans 16 residues. The J segment lost 2 bases and the V segment lost 1 base, leaving 3 bases of the junction unmatched. Germline CDR1 WNHNN, CDR2 SYGVQD (reference sequence). CDR3 DNA: TGCGCCAGCAGTGAGTACCTAGCGGGAGACACAGATACGCAGTATTTT. This gives the protein CASSEYLAGDTDTQYF.

The V and J genes are TRBV18 and TRBJ2-2, with a tentative D call TRBD2 (5 bases). The V end lost 2 bases, the J end lost 3 bases, and 10 bases lay between the germline ends. Germline V gives CDR1 KGHSH, CDR2 LQKENI. The CDR3 sequence is 15 residues long. The CDR3 is CASSPWTEDTGELFF. As DNA, the CDR3 is TGTGCCAGCTCACCATGGACGGAGGACACCGGGGAGCTGTTTTTT.

This chain links TRBV2 with TRBJ2-1; D gene ambiguous. The CDR3 loop spans 13 amino acids. V was clipped by 8 bases and J by 7 bases, with 15 bases between them. The germline gives CDR1 SNHLY, CDR2 FYNNEI. DNA for the CDR3: TGTGCCAGCTGGAGACTCCAAAAGAATGAGCAGTTCTTC. It translates to CASWRLQKNEQFF. The complete variable domain, with remaining parts taken from reference TRBV2 and TRBJ2-1, reads EPEVTQTPSHQVTQMGQEVILRCVPISNHLYFYWYRQILGQKVEFLVSFYNNEISEKSEIFDDQFSVERPDGSNFTLKIRSTKLEDSAMYFCASWRLQKNEQFFGPGTRLTVL.

The chain is built from TRBV19 and TRBJ1-1; D gene uncertain. The CDR3 contains 14 residues. V was clipped by 0 bases and J by 6 bases, with 11 bases between them. The germline V gene encodes CDR1 LNHDA and CDR2 SQIVND (reference sequence). CDR3 nucleotide sequence: TGTGCCAGTAGTATAGATGAGGCAGGCTCTGAAGCTTTCTTT. Protein sequence: CASSIDEAGSEAFF.

The chain uses TRBV7-9 and TRBJ2-5; 7 bases line up with TRBD2. The CDR3 is made up of 17 amino acids. Germline V gene lookup returns CDR1 SEHNR and CDR2 FQNEAQ (reference sequence). J lost 1 base, V lost 5 bases, and 13 bases had no gene match. The CDR3 region has the DNA TGTGCCAGCAGCCTGGATCATCGCGGGAGCTCCCAAGAGACCCAGTACTTC. Protein sequence: CASSLDHRGSSQETQYF.

This chain connects TRBV29-1 to TRBJ2-1; 8 nucleotides align to TRBD1. The germline V gene has CDR1 SQVTM and CDR2 ANQGSEA. With 7 bases clipped from V and 0 bases from J, the junction kept 8 bases outside the gene matches. The CDR3 contains 15 residues. In nucleotides, the CDR3 is TGCAGCGCCACGGACAGGGCTAGCTCCTACAATGAGCAGTTCTTC. Translation gives CSATDRASSYNEQFF.

This chain connects TRBV19 to TRBJ1-5; D perhaps matches TRBD1 (6 bases). V dropped 4 bases and J dropped 13 bases, with 17 bases sitting between them. The CDR3 has 13 residues. Germline V gives CDR1 LNHDA, CDR2 SQIVND (reference sequence). This CDR3 reads CASSTADRKGQHF. The CDR3 nucleotides are TGTGCCAGTAGTACGGCGGACAGAAAGGGACAGCATTTT.